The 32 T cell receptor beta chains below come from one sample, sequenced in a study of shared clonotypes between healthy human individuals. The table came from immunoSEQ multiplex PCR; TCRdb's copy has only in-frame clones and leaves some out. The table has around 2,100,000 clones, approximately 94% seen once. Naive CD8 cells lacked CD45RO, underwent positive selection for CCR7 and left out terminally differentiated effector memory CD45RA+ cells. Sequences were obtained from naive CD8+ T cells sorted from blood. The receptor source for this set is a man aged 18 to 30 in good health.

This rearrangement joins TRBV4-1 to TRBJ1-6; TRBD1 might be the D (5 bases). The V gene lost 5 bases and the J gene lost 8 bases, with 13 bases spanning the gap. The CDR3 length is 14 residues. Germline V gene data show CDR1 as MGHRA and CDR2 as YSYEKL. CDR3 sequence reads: CASSGGQPDSPLHF. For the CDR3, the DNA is TGCGCCAGCAGCGGGGGTCAACCTGATTCACCCCTCCACTTT.

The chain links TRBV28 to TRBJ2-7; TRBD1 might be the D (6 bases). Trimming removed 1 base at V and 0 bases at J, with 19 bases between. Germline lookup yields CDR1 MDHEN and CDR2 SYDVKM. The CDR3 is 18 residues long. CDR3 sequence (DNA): TGTGCCAGCAGTTTATTTCCGTTCCTGGACAGATACTCCTACGAGCAGTACTTC. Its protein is CASSLFPFLDRYSYEQYF.

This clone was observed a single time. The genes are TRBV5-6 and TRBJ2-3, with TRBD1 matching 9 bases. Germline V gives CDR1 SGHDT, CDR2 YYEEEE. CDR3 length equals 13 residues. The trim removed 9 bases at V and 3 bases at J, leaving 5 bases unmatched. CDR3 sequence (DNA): TGTGCCACGAAGACAGGGGGAACAGATACGCAGTATTTT. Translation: CATKTGGTDTQYF.

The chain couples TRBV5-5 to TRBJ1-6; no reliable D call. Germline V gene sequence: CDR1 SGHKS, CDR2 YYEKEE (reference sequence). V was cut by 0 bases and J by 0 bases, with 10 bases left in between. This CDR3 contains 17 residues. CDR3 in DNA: TGTGCCAGCAGCTTGGCAGGACCCAGCTCCTATAATTCACCCCTCCACTTT. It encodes CASSLAGPSSYNSPLHF.

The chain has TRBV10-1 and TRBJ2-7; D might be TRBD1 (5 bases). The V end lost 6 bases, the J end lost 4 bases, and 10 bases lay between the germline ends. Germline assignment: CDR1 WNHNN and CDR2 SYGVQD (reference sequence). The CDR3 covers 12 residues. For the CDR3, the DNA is TGCGCCAGCAGCTCAACAGGATACGAGCAGTACTTC. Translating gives CASSSTGYEQYF.

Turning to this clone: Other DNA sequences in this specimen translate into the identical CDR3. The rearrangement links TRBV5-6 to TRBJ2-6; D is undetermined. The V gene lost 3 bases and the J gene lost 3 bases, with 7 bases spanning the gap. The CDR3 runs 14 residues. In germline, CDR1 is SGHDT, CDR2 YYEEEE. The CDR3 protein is CASSWGSGANVLTF. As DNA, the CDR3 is TGTGCCAGCAGCTGGGGTAGTGGGGCCAACGTCCTGACTTTC.

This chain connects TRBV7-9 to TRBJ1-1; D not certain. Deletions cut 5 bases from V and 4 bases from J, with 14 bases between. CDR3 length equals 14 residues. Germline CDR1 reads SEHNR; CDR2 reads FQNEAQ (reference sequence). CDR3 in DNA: TGTGCCAGCAGCCAAGTACTGGACGGCACTGAAGCTTTCTTT. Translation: CASSQVLDGTEAFF.

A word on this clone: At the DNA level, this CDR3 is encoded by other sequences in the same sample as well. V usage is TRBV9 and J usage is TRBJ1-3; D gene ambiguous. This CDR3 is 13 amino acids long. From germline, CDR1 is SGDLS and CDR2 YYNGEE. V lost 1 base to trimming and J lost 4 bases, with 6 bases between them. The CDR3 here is CASSVSPGNTIYF. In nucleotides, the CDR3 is TGTGCCAGCAGCGTAAGCCCCGGAAACACCATATATTTT. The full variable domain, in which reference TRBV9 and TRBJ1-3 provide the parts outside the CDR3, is DSGVTQTPKHLITATGQRVTLRCSPRSGDLSVYWYQQSLDQGLQFLIQYYNGEERAKGNILERFSAQQFPDLHSELNLSSLELGDSALYFCASSVSPGNTIYFGEGSWLTVV.

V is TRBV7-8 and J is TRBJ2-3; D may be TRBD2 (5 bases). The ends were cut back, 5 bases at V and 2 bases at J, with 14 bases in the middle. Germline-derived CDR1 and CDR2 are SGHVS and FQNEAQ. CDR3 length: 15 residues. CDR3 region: CASSPQDGDTDTQYF. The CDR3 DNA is TGTGCCAGCAGCCCTCAGGACGGGGACACAGATACGCAGTATTTT.

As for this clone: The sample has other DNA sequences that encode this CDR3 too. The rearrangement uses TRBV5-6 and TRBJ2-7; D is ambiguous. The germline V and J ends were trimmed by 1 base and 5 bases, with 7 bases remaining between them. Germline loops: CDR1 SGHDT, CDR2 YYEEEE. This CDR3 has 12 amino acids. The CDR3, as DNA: TGTGCCAGCAGCTTGCAAGGCCACGAGCAGTACTTC. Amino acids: CASSLQGHEQYF.

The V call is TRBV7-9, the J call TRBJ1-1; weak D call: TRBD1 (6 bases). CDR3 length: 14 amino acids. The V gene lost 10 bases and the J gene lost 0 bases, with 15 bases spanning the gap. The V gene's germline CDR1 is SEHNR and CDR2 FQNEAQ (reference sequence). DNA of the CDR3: TGTGCCATACCTAACAGGGACATGAACACTGAAGCTTTCTTT. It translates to CAIPNRDMNTEAFF.

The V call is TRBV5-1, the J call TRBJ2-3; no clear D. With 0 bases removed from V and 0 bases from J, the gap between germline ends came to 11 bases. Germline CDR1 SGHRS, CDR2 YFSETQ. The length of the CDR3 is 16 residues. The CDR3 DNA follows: TGCGCCAGCAGCTTGGTGGGCGCACTTAGCACAGATACGCAGTATTTT. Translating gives CASSLVGALSTDTQYF.

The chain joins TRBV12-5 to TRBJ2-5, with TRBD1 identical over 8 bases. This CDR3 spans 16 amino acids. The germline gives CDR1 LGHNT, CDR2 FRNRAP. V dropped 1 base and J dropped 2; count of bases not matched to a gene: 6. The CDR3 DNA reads TGTGCTAGTGGTTTGGGTTTAGGACAGGGACAAGAGACCCAGTACTTC. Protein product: CASGLGLGQGQETQYF. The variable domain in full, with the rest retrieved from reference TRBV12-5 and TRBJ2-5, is DARVTQTPRHKVTEMGQEVTMRCQPILGHNTVFWYRQTMMQGLELLAYFRNRAPLDDSGMPKDRFSAEMPDATLATLKIQPSEPRDSAVYFCASGLGLGQGQETQYFGPGTRLLVL.

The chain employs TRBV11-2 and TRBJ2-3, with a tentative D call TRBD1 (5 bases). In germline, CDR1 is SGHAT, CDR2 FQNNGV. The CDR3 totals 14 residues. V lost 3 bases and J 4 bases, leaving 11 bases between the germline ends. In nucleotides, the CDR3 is TGTGCCAGCAGCTTGGGGCTAGAGGCAGATACGCAGTATTTT. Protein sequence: CASSLGLEADTQYF.

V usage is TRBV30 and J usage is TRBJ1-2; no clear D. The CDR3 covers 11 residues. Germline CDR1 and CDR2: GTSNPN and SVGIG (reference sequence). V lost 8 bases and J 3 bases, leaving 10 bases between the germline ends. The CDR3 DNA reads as TGTGCCCATGACACCTACTATGGCTACACCTTC. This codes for CAHDTYYGYTF.

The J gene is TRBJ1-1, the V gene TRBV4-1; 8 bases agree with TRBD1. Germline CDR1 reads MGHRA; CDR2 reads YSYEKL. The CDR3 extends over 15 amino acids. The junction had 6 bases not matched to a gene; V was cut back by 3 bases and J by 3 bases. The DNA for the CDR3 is TGCGCCAGCAGCCACACCGGACAGGGAGACACTGAAGCTTTCTTT. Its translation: CASSHTGQGDTEAFF.

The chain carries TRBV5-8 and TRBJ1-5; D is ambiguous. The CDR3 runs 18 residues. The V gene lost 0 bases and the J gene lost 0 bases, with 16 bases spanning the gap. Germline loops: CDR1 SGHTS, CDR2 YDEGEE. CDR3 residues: CASSLVHSLENSNQPQHF. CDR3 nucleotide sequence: TGTGCCAGCAGCTTGGTACACTCACTTGAAAATAGCAATCAGCCCCAGCATTTT.

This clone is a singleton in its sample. This CDR3 reads CASSQGIDPPTGFGEKLFF. CDR3 bases: TGCGCCAGCAGCCAAGGAATCGACCCCCCCACAGGGTTCGGTGAAAAACTGTTTTTT. The rearrangement links TRBV4-3 to TRBJ1-4, with D perhaps TRBD1 (6 bases). The CDR3 length is 19 residues. CDR1 and CDR2 from the germline V gene are LGHNA and YSLEER. V lost 1 base and J 7 bases, leaving 25 bases between the germline ends.

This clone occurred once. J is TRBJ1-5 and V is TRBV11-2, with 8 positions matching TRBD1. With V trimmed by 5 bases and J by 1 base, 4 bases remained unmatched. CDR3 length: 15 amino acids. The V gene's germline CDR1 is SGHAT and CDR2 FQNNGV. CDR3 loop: CASSNDRGSNQPQHF. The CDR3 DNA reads TGTGCCAGCAGCAATGACAGGGGAAGCAATCAGCCCCAGCATTTT. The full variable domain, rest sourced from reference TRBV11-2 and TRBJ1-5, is EAGVAQSPRYKIIEKRQSVAFWCNPISGHATLYWYQQILGQGPKLLIQFQNNGVVDDSQLPKDRFSAERLKGVDSTLKIQPAKLEDSAVYLCASSNDRGSNQPQHFGDGTRLSIL.

The CDR3 DNA follows: TGCGCCAGCAGTGAGTCGGGGCGGGAGTGGTCTTACGAGCAGTACTTC. Translation: CASSESGREWSYEQYF. The chain carries TRBV10-2 and TRBJ2-7, with 7 bases that match TRBD2. This CDR3 is 16 amino acids long. V lost 0 bases to trimming and J lost 4 bases; unmatched junction nucleotides: 9. The V gene's germline CDR1 is WSHSY and CDR2 SAAADI.

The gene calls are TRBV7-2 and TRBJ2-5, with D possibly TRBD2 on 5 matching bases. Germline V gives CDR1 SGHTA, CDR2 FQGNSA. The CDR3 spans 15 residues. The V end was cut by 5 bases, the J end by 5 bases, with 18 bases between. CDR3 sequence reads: CASSQAVGVVETQYF. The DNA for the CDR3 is TGTGCCAGCAGCCAAGCAGTGGGAGTAGTTGAGACCCAGTACTTC.

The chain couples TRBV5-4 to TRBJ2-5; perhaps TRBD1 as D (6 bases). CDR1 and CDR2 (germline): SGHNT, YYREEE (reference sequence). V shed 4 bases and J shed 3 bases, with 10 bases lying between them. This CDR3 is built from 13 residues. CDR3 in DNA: TGTGCCAGCAGCGCCCCAGGGGAAGAGACCCAGTACTTC. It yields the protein CASSAPGEETQYF.

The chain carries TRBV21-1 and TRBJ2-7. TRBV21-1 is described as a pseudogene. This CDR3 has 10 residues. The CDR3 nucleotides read TGTGCCAGCAGACCCTACGAGCAGTACTTC. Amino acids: CASRPYEQYF.

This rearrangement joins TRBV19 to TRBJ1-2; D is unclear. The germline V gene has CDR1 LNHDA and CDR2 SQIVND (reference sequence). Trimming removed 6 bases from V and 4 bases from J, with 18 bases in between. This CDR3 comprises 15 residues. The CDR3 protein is CASSWDPSLSYGYTF. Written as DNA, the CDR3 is TGTGCCAGTAGCTGGGATCCCTCGCTCTCCTATGGCTACACCTTC.

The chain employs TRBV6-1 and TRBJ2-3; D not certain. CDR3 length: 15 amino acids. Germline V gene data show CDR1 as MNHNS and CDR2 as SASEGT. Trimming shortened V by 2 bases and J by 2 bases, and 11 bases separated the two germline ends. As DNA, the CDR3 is TGTGCCAGCAGTGAAAGCCCTCGAGCCACAGATACGCAGTATTTT. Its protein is CASSESPRATDTQYF.

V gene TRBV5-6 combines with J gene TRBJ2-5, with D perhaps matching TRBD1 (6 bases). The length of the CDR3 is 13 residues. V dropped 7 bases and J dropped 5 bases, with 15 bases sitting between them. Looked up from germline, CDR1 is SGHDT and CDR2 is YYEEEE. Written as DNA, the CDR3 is TGTGCCAGCTTTAGCCAGGGGTGGGAGACCCAGTACTTC. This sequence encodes CASFSQGWETQYF.

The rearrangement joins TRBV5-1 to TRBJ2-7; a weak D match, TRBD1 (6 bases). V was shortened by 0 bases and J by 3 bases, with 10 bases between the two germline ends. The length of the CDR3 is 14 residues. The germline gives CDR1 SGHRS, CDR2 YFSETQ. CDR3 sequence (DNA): TGCGCCAGCAGCTTGGGGGACATAAACTACGAGCAGTACTTC. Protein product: CASSLGDINYEQYF.

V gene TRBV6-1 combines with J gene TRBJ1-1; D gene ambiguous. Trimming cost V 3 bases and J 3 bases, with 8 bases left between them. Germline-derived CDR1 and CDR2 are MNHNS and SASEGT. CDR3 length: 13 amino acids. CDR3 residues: CASSEKGHTEAFF. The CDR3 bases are TGTGCCAGCAGTGAGAAGGGTCACACTGAAGCTTTCTTT.

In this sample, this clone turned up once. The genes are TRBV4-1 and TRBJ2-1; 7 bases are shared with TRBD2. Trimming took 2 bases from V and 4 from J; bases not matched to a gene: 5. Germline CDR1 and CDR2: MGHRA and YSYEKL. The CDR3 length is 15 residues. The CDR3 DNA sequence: TGCGCCAGCAGCCAAATAGCGGGCCTTTACAATGAGCAGTTCTTC. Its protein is CASSQIAGLYNEQFF.

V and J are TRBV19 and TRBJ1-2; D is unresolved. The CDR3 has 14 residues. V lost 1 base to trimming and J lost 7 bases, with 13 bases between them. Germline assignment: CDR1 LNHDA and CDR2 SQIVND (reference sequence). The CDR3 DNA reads TGTGCCAGTAGTATAGCCAACGGTGCAATTGGCTACACCTTC. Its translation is CASSIANGAIGYTF.

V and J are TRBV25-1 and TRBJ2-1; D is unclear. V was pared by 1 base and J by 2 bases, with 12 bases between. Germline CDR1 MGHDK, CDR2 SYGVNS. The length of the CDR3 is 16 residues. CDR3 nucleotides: TGTGCCAGCAGTGAATCCCGTGGCGGCGCCTACAATGAGCAGTTCTTC. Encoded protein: CASSESRGGAYNEQFF.

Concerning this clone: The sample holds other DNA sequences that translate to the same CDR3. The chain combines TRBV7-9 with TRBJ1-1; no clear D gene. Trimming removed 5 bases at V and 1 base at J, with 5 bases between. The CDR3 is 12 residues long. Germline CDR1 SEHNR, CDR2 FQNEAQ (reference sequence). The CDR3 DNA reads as TGTGCCAGCAGCCACGGGAACACTGAAGCTTTCTTT. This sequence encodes CASSHGNTEAFF.